These 26 T cell receptor beta chains were all obtained from the same sample, sequenced in a study of OX40 agonist ivuxolimab in advanced cancers. Here immunoSEQ multiplex PCR was the method, and the copy in TCRdb shows in-frame clones only, minus some. This sample has tens of thousands of clones, with around 83% found just once. The sequencing here drew on CD4+ or CD8+ T cells sorted from blood, taken in a trial of the OX40 agonist ivuxolimab. The receptor source for this set is an adult with an advanced solid tumor such as melanoma, head and neck, liver or kidney cancer.

The rearrangement uses TRBV27 and TRBJ1-2; 9 nucleotides match TRBD1. Germline loops: CDR1 MNHEY, CDR2 SMNVEV (reference sequence). This CDR3 region has 14 residues. The V gene end was trimmed by 3 bases and the J gene end by 4 bases; junction bases not matched to a gene: 3. DNA for the CDR3: TGTGCCAGCAGTTTTACAGGGGGCCTCTATGGCTACACCTTC. Its translation is CASSFTGGLYGYTF.

This clone appeared a single time. This chain links TRBV27 with TRBJ2-1; possible D gene TRBD2, 5 bases. The germline CDR1 and CDR2 sequences are MNHEY and SMNVEV (reference sequence). The CDR3 has 15 residues. V dropped 7 bases and J dropped 6 bases, with 19 bases sitting between them. CDR3 in amino acids: CASTHKVGLLNEQFF. The CDR3, as DNA: TGTGCCAGCACCCACAAGGTAGGACTTCTCAATGAGCAGTTCTTC.

This chain joins TRBV18 and TRBJ1-1; D may be TRBD1 (5 bases). V shed 2 bases and J shed 9 bases, with 10 bases lying between them. CDR1 is KGHSH, CDR2 LQKENI, per germline. This CDR3 comprises 12 residues. For the CDR3, the DNA is TGTGCCAGCTCACCAGGTGGGGGAAAAGCTTTCTTT. Protein product: CASSPGGGKAFF. Full variable domain (rest looked up from reference TRBV18 and TRBJ1-1): NAGVMQNPRHLVRRRGQEARLRCSPMKGHSHVYWYRQLPEEGLKFMVYLQKENIIDESGMPKERFSAEFPKEGPSILRIQQVVRGDSAAYFCASSPGGGKAFFGQGTRLTVV.

The CDR3 DNA follows: TGTGCCAGCCTGACAGACTCTGGAAACACCATATATTTT. Residues: CASLTDSGNTIYF. This chain connects TRBV7-8 to TRBJ1-3, with TRBD1 as a possible D gene (5 bases). CDR1 and CDR2 (germline): SGHVS, FQNEAQ. The germline V and J ends were trimmed by 8 bases and 0 bases, with 8 bases remaining between them. The CDR3 covers 13 residues.

The chain uses TRBV18 and TRBJ2-5; D is ambiguous. Trimming took off 1 base at V and 5 bases at J, with 8 bases between the two ends. Germline CDR1 is KGHSH and CDR2 is LQKENI. CDR3 size: 13 residues. CDR3 region: CASSPRSVETQYF. In DNA, the CDR3 is TGTGCCAGCTCACCACGGAGCGTCGAGACCCAGTACTTC.

The rearrangement joins TRBV2 to TRBJ1-6; D gene ambiguous. Per germline, CDR1 SNHLY and CDR2 FYNNEI. Trimming took 5 bases from V and 14 from J, leaving 19 bases between them. The CDR3 runs to 14 residues. In DNA form, the CDR3 reads TGTGCCAGCAGTAGGACCAAACTCTTCATCGCCCTCCACTTT. Encoded protein: CASSRTKLFIALHF. The variable domain in full, with the rest retrieved from reference TRBV2 and TRBJ1-6, is EPEVTQTPSHQVTQMGQEVILRCVPISNHLYFYWYRQILGQKVEFLVSFYNNEISEKSEIFDDQFSVERPDGSNFTLKIRSTKLEDSAMYFCASSRTKLFIALHFGNGTRLTVT.

By share, this clone ranks as medium-sized. The chain uses TRBV2 and TRBJ1-2; TRBD1 might be the D (5 bases). This CDR3 is built from 12 residues. Germline V CDR1 and CDR2: SNHLY, FYNNEI. The germline V and J ends were trimmed by 6 bases and 5 bases, with 10 bases remaining between them. CDR3 in DNA: TGTGCCAGCAGGGGCAGGGTTTATGGCTACACCTTC. Its protein is CASRGRVYGYTF.

The chain employs TRBV11-3 and TRBJ2-1; 8 positions agree with TRBD1. The germline V gene has CDR1 SGHNT and CDR2 YENEEA. The CDR3 totals 16 residues. J was trimmed by 4 bases and V by 5 bases; bases with no gene match: 10. This chain's CDR3 is CASSPQTGGGYNEQFF. As DNA, the CDR3 is TGTGCCAGCAGCCCTCAAACAGGGGGAGGTTACAATGAGCAGTTCTTC. Together with reference TRBV11-3 and TRBJ2-1, the CDR3 gives the full variable domain: EAGVVQSPRYKIIEKKQPVAFWCNPISGHNTLYWYLQNLGQGPELLIRYENEEAVDDSQLPKDRFSAERLKGVDSTLKIQPAELGDSAVYLCASSPQTGGGYNEQFFGPGTRLTVL.

The genes are TRBV5-8 and TRBJ2-3; D unresolved. Looked up from germline, CDR1 is SGHTS and CDR2 is YDEGEE. The CDR3 totals 15 residues. Trimming took off 0 bases at V and 1 base at J, with 9 bases between the two ends. CDR3 nucleotides: TGTGCCAGCAGCTTGGGCCTCCCGGGCACAGATACGCAGTATTTT. Translated, it gives CASSLGLPGTDTQYF.

The chain has TRBV7-9 and TRBJ2-1; unclear D gene. Trimming took 3 bases from V and 4 from J, leaving 4 bases between them. Germline V gives CDR1 SEHNR, CDR2 FQNEAQ (reference sequence). This CDR3 region has 12 residues. The CDR3 DNA reads as TGTGCCAGCAGCTTCCCTTACAATGAGCAGTTCTTC. Its protein product is CASSFPYNEQFF.

The chain recombines TRBV5-1 with TRBJ1-3; the match to TRBD1 covers 7 bases. Looked up from germline, CDR1 is SGHRS and CDR2 is YFSETQ. Trimming took 3 bases from V and 4 from J; bases not matched to a gene: 1. The CDR3 is 13 residues long. The CDR3 sequence: CASSSTGGNTIYF. The CDR3 DNA reads TGCGCCAGCAGCTCGACAGGGGGAAACACCATATATTTT.

The chain carries TRBV4-1 and TRBJ2-2; D is unresolved. The CDR3 runs 13 residues. CDR1 and CDR2 from the germline V gene are MGHRA and YSYEKL. Between the trimmed V and J ends, which lost 4 bases and 4 bases, there was a span of 7 bases. The CDR3 DNA is TGCGCCAGCAGCCGCCAGGCCACCGGGGAGCTGTTTTTT. This translates into CASSRQATGELFF.

The rearrangement links TRBV6-5 to TRBJ2-7, with TRBD1 identical over 9 bases. The CDR3 sequence is 14 residues long. Germline loops: CDR1 MNHEY, CDR2 SVGAGI. Trimming cost V 6 bases and J 4 bases; bases outside gene matches: 7. This CDR3 is CASSRDRVSYEQYF. The CDR3 nucleotides are TGTGCCAGCAGCCGGGACAGGGTCTCTTACGAGCAGTACTTC.

V usage is TRBV4-2 and J usage is TRBJ2-6, with D possibly matching TRBD2 (6 bases). With 0 bases removed from V and 1 base from J, the gap between germline ends came to 10 bases. The length of the CDR3 is 17 residues. From germline, CDR1 is LGHNA and CDR2 YNFKEQ. The CDR3 region has the DNA TGTGCCAGCAGCCAAGATTCGACTAGTTCTGGGGCCAACGTCCTGACTTTC. It codes for CASSQDSTSSGANVLTF.

This clone has just one count. The limits of the CDR3 on the DNA are not certain, so only TCRdb's listed CDR3 is given. The chain recombines TRBV4-2 with TRBJ2-5. CDR1 is LGHNA and CDR2 is YNFKEQ in the germline V gene. The CDR3 spans 13 amino acids, including both terminal residues. The CDR3 here is CASSQVGIGTWYF.

This clone was observed a handful of times. The chain employs TRBV30 and TRBJ1-6, with a tentative D call TRBD1 (5 bases). V lost 0 bases, J lost 9 bases, and 18 bases lay in between. Germline V gives CDR1 GTSNPN, CDR2 SVGIG (reference sequence). This CDR3 region has 16 residues. CDR3 amino acids: CAWSVRQGVNTSPLHF. For the CDR3, the DNA is TGTGCCTGGAGTGTACGGCAGGGTGTAAACACTTCACCCCTCCACTTT.

This clone was recorded once. V gene TRBV7-6 combines with J gene TRBJ1-2; the match to TRBD1 covers 8 bases. Germline V lookup: CDR1 SGHVS, CDR2 FNYEAQ. The CDR3 consists of 13 residues. V gave up 5 bases and J gave up 8 bases; unmatched junction bases: 7. DNA of the CDR3: TGTGCCAGCAGCCCGCAGGGGGCGGGGGGCTACACCTTC. Translated, it gives CASSPQGAGGYTF.

This sequence joins TRBV2 and TRBJ2-7; D might be TRBD1 (6 bases). V lost 1 base, J lost 4 bases, and 17 bases lay in between. The CDR3 has 16 amino acids. Germline loops: CDR1 SNHLY, CDR2 FYNNEI. The CDR3 protein is CASSEGARQAGYEQYF. The CDR3 nucleotides are TGTGCCAGCAGTGAAGGAGCCCGACAGGCGGGTTACGAGCAGTACTTC.

The chain couples TRBV5-6 to TRBJ1-6; tentative D call: TRBD1 (5 bases). Between the trimmed V and J ends, which lost 4 bases and 5 bases, there was a span of 25 bases. Germline CDR1 and CDR2: SGHDT and YYEEEE. The CDR3 consists of 19 residues. Written as DNA, the CDR3 is TGTGCCAGCAGCGGCTGGGGCCAGGGAGGGTTCTACGATAATTCACCCCTCCACTTT. Its translation is CASSGWGQGGFYDNSPLHF.

The J gene is TRBJ2-3, the V gene TRBV18; TRBD1 matches 7 bases. The ends lost 8 bases at V and 2 bases at J; junction bases unmatched: 7. CDR1 and CDR2 from the germline V gene are KGHSH and LQKENI. CDR3 length equals 14 residues. The CDR3 reads CASVRDSNTDTQYF. Written as DNA, the CDR3 is TGTGCCAGCGTCCGGGACAGCAACACAGATACGCAGTATTTT. The whole variable domain, filled in from reference TRBV18 and TRBJ2-3, reads NAGVMQNPRHLVRRRGQEARLRCSPMKGHSHVYWYRQLPEEGLKFMVYLQKENIIDESGMPKERFSAEFPKEGPSILRIQQVVRGDSAAYFCASVRDSNTDTQYFGPGTRLTVL.

The chain combines TRBV15 with TRBJ2-1; D may be TRBD2 (5 bases). This CDR3 contains 17 residues. The ends were cut back, 1 base at V and 12 bases at J, with 25 bases in the middle. The germline CDR1 and CDR2 sequences are LNHNV and YYDKDF (reference sequence). The CDR3 DNA reads as TGTGCCACCAGCAGAGTGTCTCATTGGACTCAGATACCTGGGCAGTTCTTC. This gives the protein CATSRVSHWTQIPGQFF.

The chain employs TRBV7-2 and TRBJ1-4, with 11 positions matching TRBD1. The CDR3 is 15 amino acids. Germline CDR1 and CDR2: SGHTA and FQGNSA. V was clipped by 2 bases and J by 7 bases; unmatched bases: 3. CDR3 sequence reads: CASSLFGTGGEKLFF. The CDR3 nucleotides are TGTGCCAGCAGCTTATTCGGGACAGGGGGTGAAAAACTGTTTTTT.

The chain employs TRBV6-6 and TRBJ1-2, with no clear D. V was pared by 2 bases and J by 4 bases, with 14 bases between. The germline V gene has CDR1 MNHNY and CDR2 SVGAGI (reference sequence). This CDR3 has 15 residues. DNA for the CDR3: TGTGCCAGCAGTTACGGAAAATCAGGATTCTATGGCTACACCTTC. Translating gives CASSYGKSGFYGYTF.

The chain has TRBV9 and TRBJ1-1, with no clear D. CDR1 is SGDLS and CDR2 is YYNGEE in the germline V gene. This CDR3 is 14 amino acids long. The V gene lost 0 bases and the J gene lost 7 bases, with 13 bases spanning the gap. This CDR3 is CASSVDSRFDEAFF. The CDR3 DNA reads TGTGCCAGCAGCGTAGATTCGAGATTCGATGAAGCTTTCTTT.

The rearrangement uses TRBV30 and TRBJ1-5; no clear D. CDR3 size: 15 residues. V lost 2 bases to trimming and J lost 0 bases, with 11 bases between them. Germline CDR1 reads GTSNPN; CDR2 reads SVGIG (reference sequence). The CDR3 coding sequence is TGTGCCTGGAGTTCATCCGGGTATAGCAATCAGCCCCAGCATTTT. Protein sequence: CAWSSSGYSNQPQHF.

This chain connects TRBV5-1 to TRBJ1-5, with a possible D match to TRBD1 (6 bases). The CDR3 sequence is 15 residues long. V gave up 1 base and J gave up 0 bases, with 8 bases separating them. Germline lookup yields CDR1 SGHRS and CDR2 YFSETQ. The CDR3 bases are TGCGCCAGCAGCTTGACAGGGAATAGCAATCAGCCCCAGCATTTT. Amino acid sequence: CASSLTGNSNQPQHF.